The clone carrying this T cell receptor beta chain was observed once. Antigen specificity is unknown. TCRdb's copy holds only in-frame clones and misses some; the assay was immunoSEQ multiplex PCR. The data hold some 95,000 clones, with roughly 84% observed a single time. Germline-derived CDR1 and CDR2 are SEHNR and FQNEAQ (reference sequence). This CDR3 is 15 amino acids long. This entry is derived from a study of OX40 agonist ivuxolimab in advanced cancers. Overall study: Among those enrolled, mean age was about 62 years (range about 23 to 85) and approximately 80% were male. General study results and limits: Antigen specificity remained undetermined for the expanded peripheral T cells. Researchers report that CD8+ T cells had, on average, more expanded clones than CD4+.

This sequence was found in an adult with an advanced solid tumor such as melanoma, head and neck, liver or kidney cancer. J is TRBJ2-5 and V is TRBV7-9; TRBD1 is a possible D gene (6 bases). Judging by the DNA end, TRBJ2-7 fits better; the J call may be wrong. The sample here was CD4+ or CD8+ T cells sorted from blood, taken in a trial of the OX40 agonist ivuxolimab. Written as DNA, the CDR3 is TGTGCCAGCAGCTCATACGACAGGAACTCCTACGAGCAGTACTTC. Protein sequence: CASSSYDRNSYEQYF.